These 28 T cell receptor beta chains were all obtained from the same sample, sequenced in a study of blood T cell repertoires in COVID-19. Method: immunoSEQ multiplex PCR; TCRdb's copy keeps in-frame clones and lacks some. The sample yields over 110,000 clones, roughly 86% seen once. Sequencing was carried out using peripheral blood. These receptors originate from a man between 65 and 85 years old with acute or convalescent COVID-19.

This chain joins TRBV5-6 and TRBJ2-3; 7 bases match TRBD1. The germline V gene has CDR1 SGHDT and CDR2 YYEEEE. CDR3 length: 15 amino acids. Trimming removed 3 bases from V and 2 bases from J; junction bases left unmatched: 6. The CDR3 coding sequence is TGTGCCAGCAGCTCAAAGACAGGGCTCACAGATACGCAGTATTTT. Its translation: CASSSKTGLTDTQYF.

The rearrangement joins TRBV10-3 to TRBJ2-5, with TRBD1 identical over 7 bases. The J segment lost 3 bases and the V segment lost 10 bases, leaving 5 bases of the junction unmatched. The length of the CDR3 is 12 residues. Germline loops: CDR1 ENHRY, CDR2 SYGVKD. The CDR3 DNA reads TGTGCCACCTCAGGGGGAGAAGAGACCCAGTACTTC. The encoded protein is CATSGGEETQYF.

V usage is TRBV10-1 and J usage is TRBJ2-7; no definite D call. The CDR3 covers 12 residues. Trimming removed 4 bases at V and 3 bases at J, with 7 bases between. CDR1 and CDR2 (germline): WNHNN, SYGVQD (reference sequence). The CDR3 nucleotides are TGCGCCAGCAGTGCGAATAGCTACGAGCAGTACTTC. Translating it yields CASSANSYEQYF.

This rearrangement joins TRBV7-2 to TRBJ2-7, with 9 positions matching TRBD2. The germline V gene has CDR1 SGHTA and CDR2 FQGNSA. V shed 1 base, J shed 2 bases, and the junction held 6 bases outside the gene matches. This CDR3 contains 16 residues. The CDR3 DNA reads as TGTGCCAGCAGCTTAGATGCGGGAGGGTACGCCTACGAGCAGTACTTC. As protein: CASSLDAGGYAYEQYF.

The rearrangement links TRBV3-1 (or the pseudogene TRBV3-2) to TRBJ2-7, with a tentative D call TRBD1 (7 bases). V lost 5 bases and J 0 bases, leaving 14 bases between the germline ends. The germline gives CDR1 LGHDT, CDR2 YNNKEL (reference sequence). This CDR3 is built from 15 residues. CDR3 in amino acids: CASSGGTEGSYEQYF. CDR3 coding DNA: TGTGCCAGCAGCGGAGGGACAGAAGGCTCCTACGAGCAGTACTTC.

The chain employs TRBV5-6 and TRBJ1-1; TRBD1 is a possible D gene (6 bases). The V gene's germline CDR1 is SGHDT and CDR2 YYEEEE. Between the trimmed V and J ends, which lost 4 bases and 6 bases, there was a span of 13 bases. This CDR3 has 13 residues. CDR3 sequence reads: CASSARGGAEAFF. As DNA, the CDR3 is TGTGCCAGCAGCGCCCGAGGGGGGGCTGAAGCTTTCTTT.

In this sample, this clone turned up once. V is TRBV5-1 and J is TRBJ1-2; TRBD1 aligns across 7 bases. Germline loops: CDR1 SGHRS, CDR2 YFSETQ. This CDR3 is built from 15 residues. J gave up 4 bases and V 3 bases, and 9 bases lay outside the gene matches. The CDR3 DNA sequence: TGCGCCAGCAGCTCAAAGACAGGGAGCGGCTATGGCTACACCTTC. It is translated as CASSSKTGSGYGYTF.

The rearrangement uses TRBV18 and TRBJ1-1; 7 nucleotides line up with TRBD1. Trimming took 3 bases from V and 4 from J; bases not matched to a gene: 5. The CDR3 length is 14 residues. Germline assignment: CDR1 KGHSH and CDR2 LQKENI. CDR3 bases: TGTGCCAGCTCACCTAGACAGGGTAGCACTGAAGCTTTCTTT. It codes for CASSPRQGSTEAFF. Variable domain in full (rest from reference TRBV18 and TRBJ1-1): NAGVMQNPRHLVRRRGQEARLRCSPMKGHSHVYWYRQLPEEGLKFMVYLQKENIIDESGMPKERFSAEFPKEGPSILRIQQVVRGDSAAYFCASSPRQGSTEAFFGQGTRLTVV.

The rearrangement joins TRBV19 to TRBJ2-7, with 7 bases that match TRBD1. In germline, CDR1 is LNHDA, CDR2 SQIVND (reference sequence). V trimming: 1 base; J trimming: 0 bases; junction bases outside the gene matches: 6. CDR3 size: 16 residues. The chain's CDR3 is CASSIVHDRASYEQYF. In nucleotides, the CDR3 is TGTGCCAGTAGTATAGTTCACGACAGGGCCTCCTACGAGCAGTACTTC.

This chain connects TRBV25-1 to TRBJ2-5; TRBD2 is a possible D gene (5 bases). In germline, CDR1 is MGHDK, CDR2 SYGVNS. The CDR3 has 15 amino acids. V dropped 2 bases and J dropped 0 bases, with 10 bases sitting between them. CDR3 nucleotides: TGTGCCAGCAGTGAACTAGCACCCTACCAAGAGACCCAGTACTTC. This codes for CASSELAPYQETQYF.

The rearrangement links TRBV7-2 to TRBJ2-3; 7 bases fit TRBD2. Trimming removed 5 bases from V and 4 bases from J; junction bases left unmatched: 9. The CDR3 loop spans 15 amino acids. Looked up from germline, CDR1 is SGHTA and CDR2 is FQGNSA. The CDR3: CASSGGSGKADTQYF. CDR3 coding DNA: TGTGCCAGCAGCGGCGGGAGCGGCAAGGCAGATACGCAGTATTTT.

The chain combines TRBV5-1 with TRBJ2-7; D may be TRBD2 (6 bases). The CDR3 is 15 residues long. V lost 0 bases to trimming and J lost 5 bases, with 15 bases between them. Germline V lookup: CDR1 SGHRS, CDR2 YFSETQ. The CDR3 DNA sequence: TGCGCCAGCAGCTTGGCCGATGGGGGGAGGCACGAGCAGTACTTC. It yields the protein CASSLADGGRHEQYF.

The CDR3: CASSTPNTGELFF. CDR3 sequence (DNA): TGCGCCAGCAGCACACCGAACACCGGGGAGCTGTTTTTT. V usage is TRBV5-1 and J usage is TRBJ2-2; D unresolved. Trimming shortened V by 4 bases and J by 0 bases, and 4 bases separated the two germline ends. CDR1 SGHRS and CDR2 YFSETQ come from the germline V gene. This CDR3 spans 13 amino acids. Full variable domain (remainder filled in from reference TRBV5-1 and TRBJ2-2): KAGVTQTPRYLIKTRGQQVTLSCSPISGHRSVSWYQQTPGQGLQFLFEYFSETQRNKGNFPGRFSGRQFSNSRSEMNVSTLELGDSALYLCASSTPNTGELFFGEGSRLTVL.

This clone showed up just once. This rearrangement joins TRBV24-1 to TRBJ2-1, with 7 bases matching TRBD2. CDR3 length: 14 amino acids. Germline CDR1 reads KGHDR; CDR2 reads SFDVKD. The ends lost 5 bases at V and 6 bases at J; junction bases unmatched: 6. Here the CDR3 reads CATSASGRGNEQFF. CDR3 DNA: TGTGCCACCAGTGCCTCGGGGAGGGGCAATGAGCAGTTCTTC.

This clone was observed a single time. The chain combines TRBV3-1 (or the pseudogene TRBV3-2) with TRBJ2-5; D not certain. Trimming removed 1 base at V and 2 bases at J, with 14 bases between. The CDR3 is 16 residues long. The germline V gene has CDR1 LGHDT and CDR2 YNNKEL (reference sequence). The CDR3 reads CASSQAMTFSQETQYF. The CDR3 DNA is TGTGCCAGCAGCCAAGCTATGACATTTAGTCAAGAGACCCAGTACTTC.

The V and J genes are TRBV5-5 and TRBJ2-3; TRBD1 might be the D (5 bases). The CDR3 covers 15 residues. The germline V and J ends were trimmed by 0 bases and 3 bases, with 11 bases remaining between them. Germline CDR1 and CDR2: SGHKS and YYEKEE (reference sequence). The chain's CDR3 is CASSLARVGTDTQYF. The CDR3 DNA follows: TGTGCCAGCAGCTTGGCCAGGGTAGGGACAGATACGCAGTATTTT.

As DNA, the CDR3 is TGCAGTGCTAGAAAAGACTATACGCAGTATTTT. Its translation: CSARKDYTQYF. The rearrangement uses TRBV20-1 and TRBJ2-3; D gene unclear. Trimming took 2 bases from V and 7 from J, leaving 7 bases between them. Germline CDR1 and CDR2: DFQATT and SNEGSKA (reference sequence). CDR3 length: 11 amino acids.

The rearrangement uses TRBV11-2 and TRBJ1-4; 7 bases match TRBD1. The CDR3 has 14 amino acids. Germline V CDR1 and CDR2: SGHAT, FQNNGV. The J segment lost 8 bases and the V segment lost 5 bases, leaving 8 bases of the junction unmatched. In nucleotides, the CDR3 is TGTGCCAGCAGCCCAGGACAGGTTAGCGAAAAACTGTTTTTT. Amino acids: CASSPGQVSEKLFF.

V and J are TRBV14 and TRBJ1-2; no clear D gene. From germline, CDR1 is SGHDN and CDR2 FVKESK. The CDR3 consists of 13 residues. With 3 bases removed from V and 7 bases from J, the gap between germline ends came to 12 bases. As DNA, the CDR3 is TGTGCCAGCAGCCAGTACGTCCGGAGTGGCTACACCTTC. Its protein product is CASSQYVRSGYTF.

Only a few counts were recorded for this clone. The CDR3 sequence is CASSPGGVPNTGELFF. In nucleotides, the CDR3 is TGCGCCAGCAGCCCTGGAGGGGTTCCGAACACCGGGGAGCTGTTTTTT. V is TRBV5-1 and J is TRBJ2-2; TRBD2 is a possible D gene (6 bases). The length of the CDR3 is 16 residues. Germline-derived CDR1 and CDR2 are SGHRS and YFSETQ. V shed 4 bases and J shed 0 bases, with 13 bases lying between them.

Here the CDR3 DNA reads TGCGCCAGCAGCCAGGGACTAGAGAGCATCGGGGAGCTGTTTTTT. This translates into CASSQGLESIGELFF. The rearrangement joins TRBV5-1 to TRBJ2-2; 8 bases are a match to TRBD2. The CDR3 has 15 residues. V shed 4 bases and J 7 bases; nucleotides not matched to a gene: 9. Germline V gene sequence: CDR1 SGHRS, CDR2 YFSETQ.

The CDR3, as DNA: TGTGCCAGCAGCCAAGATACGGCAGGGGATAATTCACCCCTCCACTTT. Its translation is CASSQDTAGDNSPLHF. The chain employs TRBV4-2 and TRBJ1-6, with a weak D call TRBD1 (6 bases). Between the trimmed V and J ends, which lost 0 bases and 5 bases, there was a span of 11 bases. Germline CDR1 and CDR2: LGHNA and YNFKEQ. The CDR3 sequence is 16 residues long.

CDR3 in DNA: TGTGCCAGCAGTCCCCTCCAGGGTAACAACGCCGGGGAGCTGTTTTTT. Amino acids: CASSPLQGNNAGELFF. V gene TRBV27 combines with J gene TRBJ2-2; D may be TRBD1 (5 bases). This CDR3 has 16 residues. Between the trimmed V and J ends, which lost 5 bases and 6 bases, there was a span of 19 bases. Germline loops: CDR1 MNHEY, CDR2 SMNVEV (reference sequence).

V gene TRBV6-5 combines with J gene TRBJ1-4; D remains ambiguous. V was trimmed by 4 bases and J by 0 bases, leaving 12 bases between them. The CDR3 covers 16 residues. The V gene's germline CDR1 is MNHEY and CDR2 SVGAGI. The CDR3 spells CASSFSSGATNEKLFF. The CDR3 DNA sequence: TGTGCCAGCAGTTTTAGTTCGGGAGCAACTAATGAAAAACTGTTTTTT.

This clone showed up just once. CDR3 nucleotide sequence: TGCAGTGCTAGTGGCGGGAGGGGGTACGAGCAGTACTTC. Its protein product is CSASGGRGYEQYF. The chain has TRBV20-1 and TRBJ2-7; 9 nucleotides agree with TRBD2. The V segment lost 3 bases and the J segment 4 bases; nucleotides outside the gene matches: 4. This CDR3 comprises 13 residues. CDR1 is DFQATT and CDR2 is SNEGSKA in the germline V gene (reference sequence).

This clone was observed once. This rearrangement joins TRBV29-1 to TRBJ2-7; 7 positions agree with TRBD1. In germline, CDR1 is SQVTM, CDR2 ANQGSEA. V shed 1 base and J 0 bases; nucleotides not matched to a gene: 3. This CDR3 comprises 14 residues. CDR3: CSVEVGTVSYEQYF. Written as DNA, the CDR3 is TGCAGCGTTGAAGTGGGGACAGTCTCCTACGAGCAGTACTTC.

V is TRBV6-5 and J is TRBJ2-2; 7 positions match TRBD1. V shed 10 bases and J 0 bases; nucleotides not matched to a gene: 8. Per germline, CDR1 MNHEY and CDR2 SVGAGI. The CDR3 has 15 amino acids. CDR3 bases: TGTGCCACCATCCCCGGGACAGCGAACACCGGGGAGCTGTTTTTT. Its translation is CATIPGTANTGELFF.

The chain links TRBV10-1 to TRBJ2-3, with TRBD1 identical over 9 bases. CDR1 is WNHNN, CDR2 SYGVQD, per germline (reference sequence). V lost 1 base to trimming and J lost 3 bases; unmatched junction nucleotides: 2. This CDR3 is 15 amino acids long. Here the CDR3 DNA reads TGCGCCAGCAGTGAGTACAGGGGGCCGACAGATACGCAGTATTTT. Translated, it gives CASSEYRGPTDTQYF.